The 11 T cell receptor beta chains listed next were all sequenced from one sample in a study of identical twins. TCRdb reanalysed the 5' RACE reads using MiXCR and keeps one entry per CDR3 protein. This sample yields some 600,000 distinct CDR3 sequences, of which just over 7% are seen a single time; 1.6% belongs to the top ten. In addition, the sample was reused for a study of yellow fever vaccine responses in identical twins.

Input material: PBMCs. These receptors all stem from a woman between 18 and 29 years old in good health.

The chain is built from TRBV28 and TRBJ1-1, with 7 nucleotides matching TRBD1. Unmatched junction bases numbered 10, after V lost 6 bases and J lost 0 bases. CDR3 length equals 16 residues. The V gene's germline CDR1 is MDHEN and CDR2 SYDVKM. CDR3 bases: TGTGCCAGCAGCTACCAGACAGGGCCCCTGAACACTGAAGCTTTCTTT. Protein: CASSYQTGPLNTEAFF.

This sequence joins TRBV20-1 and TRBJ2-5, with D perhaps being TRBD1 or TRBD2 (7 bases each). With 6 bases removed from V and 2 bases from J, the gap between germline ends came to 13 bases. Germline-derived CDR1 and CDR2 are DFQATT and SNEGSKA (reference sequence). This CDR3 region has 13 residues. The chain's CDR3 is CSATGEGQETQYF. For the CDR3, the DNA is TGCAGTGCCACAGGGGAGGGTCAAGAGACCCAGTACTTC.

The chain carries TRBV13 and TRBJ1-1; D call uncertain. The V end lost 4 bases, the J end lost 0 bases, and 12 bases lay between the germline ends. The CDR3 has 15 residues. CDR1 PRHDT and CDR2 FYEKMQ come from the germline V gene (reference sequence). Written as DNA, the CDR3 is TGTGCCAGCAGCTCCCGGGCCGCCATGAACACTGAAGCTTTCTTT. Translated: CASSSRAAMNTEAFF.

This clonotype was found a few times. The rearrangement joins TRBV20-1 to TRBJ1-3; the D is unclear. The CDR3 sequence is 14 residues long. Germline V gene lookup returns CDR1 DFQATT and CDR2 SNEGSKA (reference sequence). The V gene lost 6 bases and the J gene lost 0 bases, with 12 bases spanning the gap. The CDR3 is CSATGLSSGNTIYF. DNA of the CDR3: TGCAGTGCAACCGGACTGAGCTCTGGAAACACCATATATTTT.

This clonotype appeared a few times. The chain links TRBV29-1 to TRBJ2-5; a weak D match, TRBD2 (6 bases). V lost 5 bases to trimming and J lost 5 bases, with 9 bases between them. The CDR3 extends over 11 amino acids. Looked up from germline, CDR1 is SQVTM and CDR2 is ANQGSEA. CDR3 sequence (DNA): TGCAGCGTTCCGGGAGAGGAGACCCAGTACTTC. Its protein is CSVPGEETQYF.

The chain couples TRBV20-1 to TRBJ2-7; the match to TRBD2 covers 11 bases. Germline loops: CDR1 DFQATT, CDR2 SNEGSKA (reference sequence). The V gene end was trimmed by 6 bases and the J gene end by 6 bases; junction bases not matched to a gene: 7. CDR3 length: 13 residues. The CDR3 region has the DNA TGCAGTGCAAAACTAGCGGGAGTTAGCGAGCAGTACTTC. Its translation is CSAKLAGVSEQYF.

There are many counts of this clonotype. The gene calls are TRBV5-1 and TRBJ2-3; D perhaps matches TRBD1 (5 bases). The ends were cut back, 4 bases at V and 2 bases at J, with 8 bases in the middle. Germline loops: CDR1 SGHRS, CDR2 YFSETQ. This CDR3 spans 13 amino acids. The DNA of the CDR3 is TGCGCCAGCAGCACAGGAGTCACAGATACGCAGTATTTT. Protein sequence: CASSTGVTDTQYF.

The chain couples TRBV6-1 to TRBJ2-1, with 10 nucleotides matching TRBD2. V was pared by 6 bases and J by 5 bases, with 7 bases of the junction left unmatched. The CDR3 length is 15 residues. Per the germline V gene, CDR1 is MNHNS and CDR2 is SASEGT. CDR3 DNA sequence: TGTGCCAGCAGACATACTAGCGGGGACAACAATGAGCAGTTCTTC. Its protein is CASRHTSGDNNEQFF.

This clonotype was seen ten or more times. V and J are TRBV20-1 and TRBJ2-1, with D maybe TRBD2 (5 bases). CDR3 length equals 13 residues. V was shortened by 3 bases and J by 0 bases, with 6 bases between the two germline ends. Per germline, CDR1 DFQATT and CDR2 SNEGSKA (reference sequence). The CDR3 region has the DNA TGCAGTGCTAGCGGGGACTCCTACAATGAGCAGTTCTTC. It specifies CSASGDSYNEQFF.

This clonotype has at least ten counts. This CDR3 reads CSVVVSGTPNTGELFF. CDR3 DNA sequence: TGCAGCGTTGTGGTTAGCGGGACCCCGAACACCGGGGAGCTGTTTTTT. This chain joins TRBV29-1 and TRBJ2-2; the match to TRBD2 covers 8 bases. V shed 4 bases, J shed 0 bases, and the junction held 7 bases outside the gene matches. This CDR3 region has 16 residues. Germline loops: CDR1 SQVTM, CDR2 ANQGSEA.

This clonotype was recorded a few times. This chain connects TRBV3-1 to TRBJ2-3; TRBD2 agrees at 7 bases. The CDR3 extends over 16 amino acids. In germline, CDR1 is LGHDT, CDR2 YNNKEL (reference sequence). V lost 3 bases, J lost 5 bases, and 11 bases stayed unmatched. The CDR3 loop is CASSQPPGTIGDTQYF. DNA of the CDR3: TGTGCCAGCAGCCAGCCTCCCGGGACTATCGGAGATACGCAGTATTTT.